This TCR beta chain was observed in a study of human thymus T cells. As concerns this clone: What it recognizes is unknown.

Study results and caveats: Related studies found that unrelated individuals share highly overlapping thymic repertoires. V and J genes seemed to be used with bias in thymic and blood repertoires.

The junction had 10 bases not matched to a gene; V was cut back by 6 bases and J by 2 bases. The V gene's germline CDR1 is SNHLY and CDR2 FYNNEI. This CDR3 is 16 amino acids long. Clones were read by immunoSEQ multiplex PCR, and TCRdb kept only the in-frame ones, dropping some. The data show about 120,000 clones, 90% to 95% seen once. Thymic tissue was derived from resections collected during corrective heart surgery. The sample donors, healthy Finnish infants, were having corrective surgery for congenital heart defects. The TCR comes from a boy younger than two with a congenital heart defect but otherwise immunologically healthy. Material for sequencing was thymus tissue. The gene calls are TRBV2 and TRBJ1-3; 7 bases match TRBD1. The CDR3 DNA reads TGTGCCAGCAGGAAGAACAGGGGAGGGCCTGGAAACACCATATATTTT. Encoded protein: CASRKNRGGPGNTIYF.